These T cell receptor beta chains were read from a single sample in a study of blood T cell repertoires in COVID-19. Only in-frame clones appear in the TCRdb table, and some are missing; sequencing was by immunoSEQ multiplex PCR. This sample yields more than 250,000 clones, of which around 88% are seen a single time; roughly 2.1% belongs to the top ten. The sample comprised peripheral blood. The receptors stem from a woman aged 25 to 39 who had recovered from COVID-19. The CDR3 runs from the conserved cysteine through the conserved F or W. A D gene is named only where the DNA matches it firmly. Where a row states a size, it is once, few, many or the class of an expanded clone; other rows omit it.

d_gene	j_gene	abundance	v_gene	CDR3nt	CDR3aa
TRBD2	TRBJ2-1	.	TRBV27	TGTGCCAGCAGTCTGACTAGCGAGAGCTCCTACAATGAGCAGTTCTTC	CASSLTSESSYNEQFF
.	TRBJ2-7	.	TRBV21-1	TGTGCCAGCAGCAAATGTGACAGGCACCAAGCCACCTACGAGCAGTACTTC	CASSKCDRHQATYEQYF
.	TRBJ1-2	.	TRBV5-4	TGTGCCAGCAGCCCGAGGAACGGGGAGAGTGGATTTGGCTACACCTTC	CASSPRNGESGFGYTF
TRBD2	TRBJ2-5	.	TRBV7-2	TGTGCCAGCAGCTTAGGGACTAGCGGGAGCGGTCAAGAGACCCAGTACTTC	CASSLGTSGSGQETQYF
.	TRBJ1-2	.	TRBV19	TGTGCCAGTAGTATCGGGGATCCCTATGGCTACACCTTC	CASSIGDPYGYTF
.	TRBJ2-2	few	TRBV7-9	TGTGCCAGCAGCTTAACTTTGACTACCGGGGAGCTGTTTTTT	CASSLTLTTGELFF
TRBD2	TRBJ2-2	.	TRBV11-3	TGTGCCAGCAGCTCCCGTGGAAATTCGCGGGGGGCACCGACCGGGGAGCTGTTTTTT	CASSSRGNSRGAPTGELFF
.	TRBJ1-1	.	TRBV6-5	TGTGCCAGCAGTCTCCAGGGGATCGGGAACACTGAAGCTTTCTTT	CASSLQGIGNTEAFF
TRBD1	TRBJ2-7	.	TRBV12-5	TGTGCTAGTGGTTTGGGACAGGGGTCGTACGAGCAGTACTTC	CASGLGQGSYEQYF
TRBD2	TRBJ2-1	.	TRBV6-5	TGTGCCAGCAGTCCAACTAGCGGGGGGTTCCATGAGCAGTTCTTC	CASSPTSGGFHEQFF
TRBD1	TRBJ1-2	.	TRBV7-2	TGTGCCAGCAGCTTAGGGTACAGGGGACCCTATGGCTACACCTTC	CASSLGYRGPYGYTF
.	TRBJ2-2	.	TRBV28	TGTGCCAGCAGTTGGGAGCCCACCGGGGAGCTGTTTTTT	CASSWEPTGELFF
.	TRBJ2-7	.	TRBV28	TGTGCCAGCAGGGCCCGTATGGTGTACGAGCAGTACTTC	CASRARMVYEQYF
.	TRBJ1-4	.	TRBV18	TGTGCCAGCTCACGGACTACAACTAATGAAAAACTGTTTTTT	CASSRTTTNEKLFF
.	TRBJ1-6	.	TRBV11-2	TGTGCCAGCACCCGGGGGAGACAGAGCTATAATTCACCCCTCCACTTT	CASTRGRQSYNSPLHF
.	TRBJ2-7	.	TRBV5-5	TGTGCCAGCAGCCAAACCCTTAGCGGCTACGAGCAGTACTTC	CASSQTLSGYEQYF
TRBD1	TRBJ1-5	once	TRBV5-1	TGCGCCAGCAGTACCGGGACAGGGGATCAGCCCCAGCATTTT	CASSTGTGDQPQHF
.	TRBJ2-3	once	TRBV12-3/TRBV12-4	TGTGCCAGCGGTGGGGGGTTTCAGTATTTT	CASGGGFQYF
TRBD1	TRBJ2-7	once	TRBV9	TGTGCCAGCTCACAGGGGGTTGCCTACGAGCAGTACTTC	CASSQGVAYEQYF
.	TRBJ2-1	.	TRBV21-1	TGTGCCAGCCCCCCGGGACTAGCGGGAGTTGAGCAGTTCTTC	CASPPGLAGVEQFF
.	TRBJ2-7	.	TRBV3-1/TRBV3-2	TGTGCCAGCAGCCAAAATTCCGGGACTGGCTCCTACGAGCAGTACTTC	CASSQNSGTGSYEQYF
.	TRBJ2-5	.	TRBV11-3	TGTGCCAGCAGCTTGGGTCGGAGACGGGGAGAGACCCAGTACTTC	CASSLGRRRGETQYF
.	TRBJ2-1	.	TRBV27	TGTGCCAGCAGTTTAGGCAGTTACAATGAGCAGTTCTTC	CASSLGSYNEQFF
.	TRBJ2-2	.	TRBV9	TGTGCCAGCAGCGCCGCCCCCCGGCCTGGACGGGGGAACACCGGGGAGCTGTTTTTT	CASSAAPRPGRGNTGELFF
TRBD1	TRBJ1-2	.	TRBV29-1	TGCAGCGTTGAGCACGGGACAGGGGACTATGGCTACACCTTC	CSVEHGTGDYGYTF
.	TRBJ1-1	.	TRBV13	TGTGCCAGCAGCTTAGGAACGGGACAAATGAACACTGAAGCTTTCTTT	CASSLGTGQMNTEAFF
TRBD1	TRBJ2-7	.	TRBV24-1	TGTGCCACCAGTGATTCTGACAGGGAGTGGAACGAGCAGTACTTC	CATSDSDREWNEQYF
.	TRBJ2-7	.	TRBV5-4	TGTGCCAGCAGCTTGCAACAGCCCAGCTACGAGCAGTACTTC	CASSLQQPSYEQYF
.	TRBJ2-7	few	TRBV30	TGTGCCTGGAGCGTAGACTCCTCCGCCTCCTACGAGCAGTACTTC	CAWSVDSSASYEQYF
TRBD2	TRBJ2-7	few	TRBV3-1/TRBV3-2	TGTGCCAGCAGCCCCCCTCTCGGGGGGCGGGGGGGCATCTACGAGCAGTACTTC	CASSPPLGGRGGIYEQYF
.	TRBJ1-2	.	TRBV4-1	TGCGCCAGCAGCCAAGACAAAAGGGCGGGCGGCTACACCTTC	CASSQDKRAGGYTF
.	TRBJ1-2	.	TRBV7-2	TGTGCCAGCAGCCGTCCAAGTTCAGGCAGCTATGGCTACACCTTC	CASSRPSSGSYGYTF
TRBD1	TRBJ2-2	.	TRBV7-9	TGTGCCAGCAGCGACAGGGGAAAAGGCACCGGGGAGCTGTTTTTT	CASSDRGKGTGELFF
.	TRBJ2-1	.	TRBV7-3	TGTGCCAGCAGCTTTGATAGCGTCTCCTACAATGAGCAGTTCTTC	CASSFDSVSYNEQFF
.	TRBJ1-3	once	TRBV2	TGTGCCAGCAGTATAGGGACAACTGGAAACACCATATATTTT	CASSIGTTGNTIYF
TRBD1	TRBJ2-1	.	TRBV5-1	TGCGCCAGCATGGACAGGGGGCTCTGGGTGAACAATGAGCAGTTCTTC	CASMDRGLWVNNEQFF
.	TRBJ1-2	.	TRBV20-1	TGCAGTGCTAGATTTCAGGATGGCTACACCTTC	CSARFQDGYTF
TRBD2	TRBJ2-1	.	TRBV6-5	TGTGCCACCCGACTAGCGGGGGTGAACTACAATGAGCAGTTCTTC	CATRLAGVNYNEQFF
TRBD1	TRBJ1-6	.	TRBV28	TGTGCCAGCGGACCCGACAGGGGAGATTCACCCCTCCACTTT	CASGPDRGDSPLHF
TRBD1	TRBJ1-3	.	TRBV18	TGTGCCAGCTCACCACCGGGTGGACAGGGAAGCTCTGGAAACACCATATATTTT	CASSPPGGQGSSGNTIYF
.	TRBJ2-2	few	TRBV2	TGTGCCAGCAGTGGAGCTGGGCAGAGGAACACCGGGGAGCTGTTTTTT	CASSGAGQRNTGELFF
TRBD2	TRBJ2-1	.	TRBV12-5	TGTGCTAGTGGTTTGGGTTCTAGCGGGTTAAGCTCCTACAATGAGCAGTTCTTC	CASGLGSSGLSSYNEQFF
.	TRBJ1-1	.	TRBV14	TGTGCCAGCAGCCAAGAGTTGAACTTCTTGAACACTGAAGCTTTCTTT	CASSQELNFLNTEAFF
.	TRBJ1-4	.	TRBV4-2	TGTGCCAGCAGCCCAAGACAGTGGGAAAAACTGTTTTTT	CASSPRQWEKLFF